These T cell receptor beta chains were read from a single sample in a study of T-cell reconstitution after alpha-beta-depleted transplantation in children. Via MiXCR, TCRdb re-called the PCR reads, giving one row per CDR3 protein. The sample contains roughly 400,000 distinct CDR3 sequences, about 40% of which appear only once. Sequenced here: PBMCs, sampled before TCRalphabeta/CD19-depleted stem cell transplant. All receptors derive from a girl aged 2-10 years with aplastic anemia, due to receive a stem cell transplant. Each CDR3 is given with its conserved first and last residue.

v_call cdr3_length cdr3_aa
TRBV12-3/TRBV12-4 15 CASSFQGAGTDTQYF
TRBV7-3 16 CASSGTGQGATGELFF
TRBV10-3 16 CAISVGLAGDADTQYF
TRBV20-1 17 CSAKPPTLGLSTDTQYF
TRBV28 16 CASSPLGASGNNEQFF
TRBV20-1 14 CSAPNLGNNQPQHF
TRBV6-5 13 CASSYYAGAEAFF
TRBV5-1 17 CASSLAAGGTSNTEAFF
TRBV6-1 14 CATRRGQTDYGYTF
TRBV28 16 CASSSPPGGSYNEQFF
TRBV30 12 CAWRTDIYGYTF
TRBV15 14 CATSRDLSGSEQYF
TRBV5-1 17 CASSPRTLGGFNSPLHF
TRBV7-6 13 CASSLPEGLAQYF
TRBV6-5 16 CASSYGQGDYSYEQYF
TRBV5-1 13 CASRVGQSGELFF
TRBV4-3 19 CASSQVPAGTSGVNNEQFF
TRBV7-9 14 CASSLTTAQETQYF
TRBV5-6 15 CASSYQVGRHTEAFF
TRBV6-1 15 CASSSGPSENNEQFF
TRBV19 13 CASSPGDTYEQYF
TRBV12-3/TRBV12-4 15 CASSFLSAGPHEQYF
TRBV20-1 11 CSAETGSPLHF
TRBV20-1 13 CSAPTGGRETQYF
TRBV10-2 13 CASSETSSDTQYF
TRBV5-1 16 CASSLALTSTRGQQFF
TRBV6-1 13 CASSETGGREAFF
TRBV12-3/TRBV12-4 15 CASSPITSDQETQYF